This T cell receptor beta chain was observed in a study of neurological immune-mediated disorders. Points from the study as a whole: Among expanded clones, no CDR3 amino acid sequences were shared across subjects, a pattern suggesting private repertoires in all groups. The greatest TCR clonal expansion occurred in HTLV-1-associated myelopathy and the least in multiple sclerosis, which fell below healthy controls.

V lost 0 bases to trimming and J lost 8 bases; unmatched junction nucleotides: 4. The CDR3 sequence is 13 residues long. Germline values: CDR1 SQVTM, CDR2 ANQGSEA. Time point noted: longitudinal time-point 1 (baseline). Unsorted libraries were derived from 2 million PBMCs stored at -80 C. The method for making cDNA was 5'RACE, and it used 10-nucleotide random UMIs. TCRdb re-called the 5' RACE reads with MiXCR, one entry per CDR3 protein. The sample holds tens of thousands of distinct CDR3 sequences, about a tenth seen once. The sample holds many counts of this clonotype. The antigen remains unidentified.

This TCR derives from a young man in good health. Sample: PBMCs. The gene calls are TRBV29-1 and TRBJ2-1, with 7 bases lining up with TRBD2. The DNA for the CDR3 is TGCAGCGTTGAAGAGCGGGAGCGGCATGAGCAGTTCTTC. Encoded protein: CSVEERERHEQFF.